This is a list of T cell receptor beta chains from one sample in a study of blood T cell repertoires in COVID-19. Some clones are missing from TCRdb's copy, which holds only in-frame ones; the method was immunoSEQ multiplex PCR. The table has approximately 130,000 clones, about 86% seen once; the top ten hold 2% to 2.5%. Material: peripheral blood. These receptors all stem from a woman aged 45-60 years with acute or convalescent COVID-19. The CDR3 runs from the conserved cysteine through the conserved F or W. A D gene is named only where the DNA matches it firmly. Expanded clones are given a class, and other clones once, few, many or no size at all.

d_gene: TRBD1
abundance: NA
v_gene: TRBV5-1
j_gene: TRBJ1-2
CDR3nt: TGCGCCAGCAGCTTGGCGGACAGGAATGGCTACACCTTC
CDR3aa: CASSLADRNGYTF

d_gene: NA
abundance: NA
v_gene: TRBV29-1
j_gene: TRBJ2-1
CDR3nt: TGCAGCGTTGATTTGGGGAGGGGGTCCTACAATGAGCAGTTCTTC
CDR3aa: CSVDLGRGSYNEQFF

d_gene: NA
abundance: NA
v_gene: TRBV19
j_gene: TRBJ2-3
CDR3nt: TGTGCCAGTAGTGGAGAATGGACAGATACGCAGTATTTT
CDR3aa: CASSGEWTDTQYF

d_gene: TRBD1
abundance: NA
v_gene: TRBV28
j_gene: TRBJ2-2
CDR3nt: TGTGCCAGCGGCGGACAGGAGCCCCCGGAGCTGTTTTTT
CDR3aa: CASGGQEPPELFF

d_gene: NA
abundance: NA
v_gene: TRBV15
j_gene: TRBJ2-2
CDR3nt: TGTGCCACCAGCAGAGATCGGAGGGGAGCCGGGGAGCTGTTTTTT
CDR3aa: CATSRDRRGAGELFF

d_gene: TRBD1
abundance: NA
v_gene: TRBV10-3
j_gene: TRBJ1-2
CDR3nt: TGTGCCATCAGCGCGGACAGGGCTGGCTACACCTTC
CDR3aa: CAISADRAGYTF

d_gene: TRBD2
abundance: few
v_gene: TRBV19
j_gene: TRBJ2-7
CDR3nt: TGTGCCAGTAGTATAGGGACTAGCGGGAGATACGAGCAGTACTTC
CDR3aa: CASSIGTSGRYEQYF

d_gene: NA
abundance: NA
v_gene: TRBV10-3
j_gene: TRBJ1-5
CDR3nt: TGTGCCATCAGTGAGTCGAGCGGCAATCAGCCCCAGCATTTT
CDR3aa: CAISESSGNQPQHF

d_gene: TRBD1
abundance: NA
v_gene: TRBV6-5
j_gene: TRBJ2-3
CDR3nt: TGTGCCACCCAGCGGACAGGGAACACAGATACGCAGTATTTT
CDR3aa: CATQRTGNTDTQYF

d_gene: TRBD1
abundance: NA
v_gene: TRBV27
j_gene: TRBJ1-4
CDR3nt: TGTGCCAGCAGGCCCCGGGACAGACCGAATGAAAAACTGTTTTTT
CDR3aa: CASRPRDRPNEKLFF

d_gene: TRBD1
abundance: medium-sized
v_gene: TRBV29-1
j_gene: TRBJ2-3
CDR3nt: TGCAGCGTTGAAGGTTTCCCCGACAGGGGCTTTGGGGATACGCAGTATTTT
CDR3aa: CSVEGFPDRGFGDTQYF

d_gene: NA
abundance: NA
v_gene: TRBV21-1
j_gene: TRBJ1-1
CDR3nt: TGTGCCAGCAGAAAAGCTCTACCTATGAACACTGAAGCTTTCTTT
CDR3aa: CASRKALPMNTEAFF

d_gene: TRBD2
abundance: NA
v_gene: TRBV4-3
j_gene: TRBJ2-1
CDR3nt: TGCGCCAGCAGCCAACAAGAGGACCATGGACTAGCGGGAGGTTTTGAGCAGTTCTTC
CDR3aa: CASSQQEDHGLAGGFEQFF

d_gene: TRBD1
abundance: NA
v_gene: TRBV19
j_gene: TRBJ1-5
CDR3nt: TGTGCCAGTAGTGTGGGACAGTTGTTCAATCAGCCCCAGCATTTT
CDR3aa: CASSVGQLFNQPQHF

d_gene: NA
abundance: few
v_gene: TRBV11-3
j_gene: TRBJ2-2
CDR3nt: TGTGCCAGCAGCCCGGGAGACACCGGGGAGCTGTTTTTT
CDR3aa: CASSPGDTGELFF

d_gene: TRBD1
abundance: NA
v_gene: TRBV7-9
j_gene: TRBJ1-5
CDR3nt: TGTGCCAGCAGCTTAGGGCAGGGGGCGGGTCAGCCCCAGCATTTT
CDR3aa: CASSLGQGAGQPQHF

d_gene: NA
abundance: NA
v_gene: TRBV4-2
j_gene: TRBJ2-2
CDR3nt: TGTGCCAGCAGCCCCCGGACAGACGGGGAGCTGTTTTTT
CDR3aa: CASSPRTDGELFF

d_gene: NA
abundance: NA
v_gene: TRBV7-9
j_gene: TRBJ1-4
CDR3nt: TGTGCCAGCAGCTTAGCGACGGGAAATGATGAAAAACTGTTTTTT
CDR3aa: CASSLATGNDEKLFF

d_gene: TRBD1
abundance: NA
v_gene: TRBV7-9
j_gene: TRBJ1-3
CDR3nt: TGTGCCAGCAGTTGGACAGGGAAGGTGGACACCATATATTTT
CDR3aa: CASSWTGKVDTIYF

d_gene: NA
abundance: NA
v_gene: TRBV3-1/TRBV3-2
j_gene: TRBJ1-6
CDR3nt: TGTGCCAGCAGCCAAGATCTTGAGGGATGGGCTTCACCCCTCCACTTT
CDR3aa: CASSQDLEGWASPLHF

d_gene: TRBD1
abundance: NA
v_gene: TRBV19
j_gene: TRBJ2-5
CDR3nt: TGTGCCAGTAGTCCCTTCCGGGACAGCCAGGGGGAGACCCAGTACTTC
CDR3aa: CASSPFRDSQGETQYF

d_gene: NA
abundance: NA
v_gene: TRBV6-5
j_gene: TRBJ2-7
CDR3nt: TGTGCCAGCAGTTACGAGCAGGGTTATAATCACGAGCAGTACTTC
CDR3aa: CASSYEQGYNHEQYF

d_gene: NA
abundance: NA
v_gene: TRBV6-5
j_gene: TRBJ2-5
CDR3nt: TGTGCCAGCAGTAACTCCGGCAGGGGAGGGGAGACCCAGTACTTC
CDR3aa: CASSNSGRGGETQYF